This is a list of T cell receptor beta chains from one sample in a study of vaccination and CD4 T cells after COVID-19. No antigens are known for them. TCRdb re-analysed the PCR reads in MiXCR, keeping a single row per CDR3 protein. The sample has 16,000 or so distinct CDR3 sequences; around 52% are singletons. Sequencing used CD4+ T cells from blood, cultured in vitro, obtained before SARS-CoV-2 vaccination. The origin of the receptors is a human donor who had recovered from COVID-19. Both conserved end residues are trimmed from each CDR3. Size tells how often a clone was seen (once, few, many) or the class of an expanded clone, and some rows leave it out.

CDR3 protein: ASSLAGFGNTIY; J gene: TRBJ1-3; clone size: few; V gene: TRBV7-2
CDR3 protein: ASSATSYGYT; J gene: TRBJ1-2; clone size: few; V gene: TRBV7-9
CDR3 protein: SARPGQGTGYT; J gene: TRBJ1-2; clone size: few; V gene: TRBV20-1
CDR3 protein: ASSLDRDAYEQY; J gene: TRBJ2-7; clone size: .; V gene: TRBV6-5
CDR3 protein: ASSLGTGRDYGYT; J gene: TRBJ1-2; clone size: few; V gene: TRBV11-2
CDR3 protein: SARGTVATEAF; J gene: TRBJ1-1; clone size: .; V gene: TRBV20-1
CDR3 protein: ASSRVSGGAWQETQY; J gene: TRBJ2-5; clone size: .; V gene: TRBV11-2
CDR3 protein: ASSLPGSDTQY; J gene: TRBJ2-3; clone size: few; V gene: TRBV7-3
CDR3 protein: SARVVASFKTQY; J gene: TRBJ2-5; clone size: .; V gene: TRBV20-1
CDR3 protein: SARARVGYGYT; J gene: TRBJ1-2; clone size: few; V gene: TRBV20-1
CDR3 protein: ASSRTDEQF; J gene: TRBJ2-1; clone size: .; V gene: TRBV18
CDR3 protein: ASSVGDRFNTEAF; J gene: TRBJ1-1; clone size: .; V gene: TRBV9
CDR3 protein: SASAVTYSNQPQH; J gene: TRBJ1-5; clone size: .; V gene: TRBV20-1
CDR3 protein: SAAQGAKNIQY; J gene: TRBJ2-4; clone size: .; V gene: TRBV20-1
CDR3 protein: ASSLGTADIQY; J gene: TRBJ2-4; clone size: .; V gene: TRBV6-2/TRBV6-3
CDR3 protein: ASVGAYGYT; J gene: TRBJ1-2; clone size: .; V gene: TRBV6-1
CDR3 protein: SARRLAMNTGELF; J gene: TRBJ2-2; clone size: .; V gene: TRBV20-1
CDR3 protein: ASSIDPLGSAF; J gene: TRBJ1-1; clone size: .; V gene: TRBV6-1
CDR3 protein: ATGNGGWATNEKLF; J gene: TRBJ1-4; clone size: few; V gene: TRBV15
CDR3 protein: ASSLTPTGVQPQH; J gene: TRBJ1-5; clone size: few; V gene: TRBV19
CDR3 protein: ASSYYRARGSYEQY; J gene: TRBJ2-7; clone size: .; V gene: TRBV6-7
CDR3 protein: ASSSIIRREAF; J gene: TRBJ1-1; clone size: few; V gene: TRBV7-2
CDR3 protein: ASSQAGGPTGELF; J gene: TRBJ2-2; clone size: .; V gene: TRBV14
CDR3 protein: ASSPGGWTEAF; J gene: TRBJ1-1; clone size: few; V gene: TRBV19
CDR3 protein: ASSSLGETQY; J gene: TRBJ2-5; clone size: .; V gene: TRBV11-1
CDR3 protein: AISVPAAYGYT; J gene: TRBJ1-2; clone size: .; V gene: TRBV10-3
CDR3 protein: AISEYREETQY; J gene: TRBJ2-5; clone size: .; V gene: TRBV10-3
CDR3 protein: ASSWGTATGANVLT; J gene: TRBJ2-6; clone size: .; V gene: TRBV28
CDR3 protein: ASSQDRQLRTGELF; J gene: TRBJ2-2; clone size: once; V gene: TRBV4-2
CDR3 protein: ASSPYRNRGSGNQPQH; J gene: TRBJ1-5; clone size: few; V gene: TRBV27
CDR3 protein: AITSPSGNTIY; J gene: TRBJ1-3; clone size: .; V gene: TRBV10-3
CDR3 protein: ASRGHEPYEQY; J gene: TRBJ2-7; clone size: few; V gene: TRBV6-1
CDR3 protein: SARDASGTGELF; J gene: TRBJ2-2; clone size: .; V gene: TRBV20-1
CDR3 protein: ASSRLGGRTFDTQY; J gene: TRBJ2-3; clone size: .; V gene: TRBV19
CDR3 protein: ASSLTGGVGQPQH; J gene: TRBJ1-5; clone size: few; V gene: TRBV2
CDR3 protein: SARAGGTQY; J gene: TRBJ2-3; clone size: .; V gene: TRBV20-1
CDR3 protein: ASSPSGRASEQF; J gene: TRBJ2-1; clone size: .; V gene: TRBV7-3
CDR3 protein: ASSETAGSSEQF; J gene: TRBJ2-1; clone size: .; V gene: TRBV6-1
CDR3 protein: ASSLGQTSSGANVLT; J gene: TRBJ2-6; clone size: .; V gene: TRBV19
CDR3 protein: SARGAGTSGALAKNIQY; J gene: TRBJ2-4; clone size: .; V gene: TRBV20-1